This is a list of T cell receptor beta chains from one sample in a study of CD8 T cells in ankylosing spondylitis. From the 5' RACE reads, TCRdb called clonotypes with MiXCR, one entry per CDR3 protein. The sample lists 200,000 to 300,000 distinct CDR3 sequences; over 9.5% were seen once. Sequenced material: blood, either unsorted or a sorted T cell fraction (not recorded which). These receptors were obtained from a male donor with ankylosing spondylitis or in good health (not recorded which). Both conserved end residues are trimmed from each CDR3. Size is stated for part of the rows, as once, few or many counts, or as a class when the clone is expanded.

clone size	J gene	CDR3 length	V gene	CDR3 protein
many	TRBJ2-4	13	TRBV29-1	SVKGGGLAENIQY
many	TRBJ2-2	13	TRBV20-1	SARGQGDDTGELF
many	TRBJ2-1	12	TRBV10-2	ASRAGSVYNEQF
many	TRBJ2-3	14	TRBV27	ASSSRRDRNTDTQY
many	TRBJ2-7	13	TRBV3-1	ASSHSPGTPYEQY
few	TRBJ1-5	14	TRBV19	ASSTISGPSNQPQH
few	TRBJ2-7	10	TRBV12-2	ARGSGTYEQY
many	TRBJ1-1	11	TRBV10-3	AISESKGSEAF
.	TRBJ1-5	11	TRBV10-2	ASSALRNQPQH
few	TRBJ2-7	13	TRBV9	ASSVGGGPPYEQY
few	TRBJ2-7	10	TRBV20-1	SAHVGIDEQY
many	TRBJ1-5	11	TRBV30	AWSFRRDQPQH
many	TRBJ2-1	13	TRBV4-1	ASSQESDLSNEQF
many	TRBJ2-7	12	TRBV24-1	ATSDLGTDYEQY
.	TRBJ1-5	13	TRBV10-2	ASSESSKSNQPQH
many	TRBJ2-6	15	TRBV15	ATSPGQARSGANVLT
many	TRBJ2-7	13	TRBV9	ASSVVQGTFGEQY
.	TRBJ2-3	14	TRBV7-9	ASSIGQGVHTDTQY
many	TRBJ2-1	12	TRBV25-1	ASSEGRRRGEQF
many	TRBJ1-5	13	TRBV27	ASSLLGQGNQPQH
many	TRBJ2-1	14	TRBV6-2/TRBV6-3	ASSFLLAGLYNEQF
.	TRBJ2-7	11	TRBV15	ATSRTVSYEQY
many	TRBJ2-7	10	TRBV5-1	ASSLDLLEQY
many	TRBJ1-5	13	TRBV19	ASHTGTLSNQPQH
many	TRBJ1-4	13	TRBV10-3	AISEDRAKNEKLF
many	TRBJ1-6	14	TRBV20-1	SGLGHSADYNSPLH
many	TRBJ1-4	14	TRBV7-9	ASSSQRGTTNEKLF
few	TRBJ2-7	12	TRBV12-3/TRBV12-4	ASSELGTTYEQY
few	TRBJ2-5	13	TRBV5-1	ASSLRGRGKETQY
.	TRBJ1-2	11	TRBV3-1	ASSQDPDRSYT
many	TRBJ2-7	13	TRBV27	ASSPVGTQNYEQY
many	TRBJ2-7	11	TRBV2	ASSEEGYYEQY